This T cell receptor (beta chain) originates from a study of shared clonotypes between healthy human individuals. Method: immunoSEQ multiplex PCR; TCRdb's copy keeps in-frame clones and lacks some. The sample includes some 2,000,000 clones, 95% of them seen just once. Germline assignment: CDR1 SGHRS and CDR2 YFSETQ. This CDR3 comprises 14 residues. V gave up 4 bases and J gave up 5 bases, with 13 bases separating them. The V gene is TRBV5-1, the J gene TRBJ2-1; D may be TRBD2 (6 bases). The sequencing input was naive CD4+ T cells sorted from blood. Subset indicated: CD45RA+ positively selected. This clonotype originated in a man between 18 and 35 years old in good health. The DNA of the CDR3 is TGCGCCAGCAGCCCGGAGGGGCTCAACAATGAGCAGTTCTTC. Translated, it gives CASSPEGLNNEQFF.